These 25 T cell receptor beta chains share one sample of origin, sequenced in a study of CD8+ T cells in alopecia areata. Extracted from the samples, RNA was reverse transcribed into cDNA to serve as the sequencing template. The protocol was immunoSEQ multiplex PCR, while the TCRdb copy is restricted to in-frame clones and leaves out a portion. The sample shows over 95,000 clones, roughly two fifths of them seen only once. Sequenced input: CD4+ T cells sorted from blood. These TCRs come from a human donor with alopecia areata.

V gene TRBV7-2 combines with J gene TRBJ1-2; 8 positions agree with TRBD1. V shed 0 bases, J shed 8 bases, and the junction held 5 bases outside the gene matches. In germline, CDR1 is SGHTA, CDR2 FQGNSA. The CDR3 consists of 14 residues. The CDR3 coding sequence is TGTGCCAGCAGCTTAGCTCAGGGGGCGCGGGGCTACACCTTC. The encoded protein is CASSLAQGARGYTF. Filled out from reference TRBV7-2 and TRBJ1-2, the complete variable domain reads GAGVSQSPSNKVTEKGKDVELRCDPISGHTALYWYRQSLGQGLEFLIYFQGNSAPDKSGLPSDRFSAERTGGSVSTLTIQRTQQEDSAVYLCASSLAQGARGYTFGSGTRLTVV.

The V gene is TRBV5-6, the J gene TRBJ2-3; the D gene is possibly TRBD1 (5 bases). CDR3 length equals 16 residues. The V gene's germline CDR1 is SGHDT and CDR2 YYEEEE. Between the trimmed V and J ends, which lost 0 bases and 2 bases, there was a span of 13 bases. The CDR3 protein is CASSLEFSDTTDTQYF. CDR3 in DNA: TGTGCCAGCAGCTTGGAATTTTCGGACACCACAGATACGCAGTATTTT.

This clone was seen more than once but under ten times. The chain joins TRBV19 to TRBJ2-5; tentatively, D is TRBD1 (5 bases). Trimming left V 7 bases short and J 5 bases short, with 17 bases between. In germline, CDR1 is LNHDA, CDR2 SQIVND (reference sequence). The CDR3 runs to 14 residues. The chain's CDR3 is CASTDGYRLETQYF. The CDR3 nucleotides read TGTGCCAGTACCGACGGATACAGGTTGGAGACCCAGTACTTC.

The chain couples TRBV5-6 to TRBJ2-1; D assignment may be TRBD1 or TRBD2 (5 bases each). The V gene's germline CDR1 is SGHDT and CDR2 YYEEEE. V lost 8 bases and J 5 bases, leaving 11 bases between the germline ends. This CDR3 region has 12 residues. The CDR3, as DNA: TGTGCCAGAACGGGGCGCGACAATGAGCAGTTCTTC. Amino acids: CARTGRDNEQFF.

The rearrangement uses TRBV5-1 and TRBJ2-5, with TRBD1 matching 8 bases. In germline, CDR1 is SGHRS, CDR2 YFSETQ. Unmatched junction bases numbered 10, after V lost 4 bases and J lost 5 bases. The CDR3 is 15 residues long. CDR3 DNA sequence: TGCGCCAGCAGCAGGGACAGGAACGGGGGCGAGACCCAGTACTTC. Translation: CASSRDRNGGETQYF. Based on the CDR3 plus reference TRBV5-1 and TRBJ2-5, the full variable domain is KAGVTQTPRYLIKTRGQQVTLSCSPISGHRSVSWYQQTPGQGLQFLFEYFSETQRNKGNFPGRFSGRQFSNSRSEMNVSTLELGDSALYLCASSRDRNGGETQYFGPGTRLLVL.

The genes are TRBV28 and TRBJ1-1; D is perhaps TRBD1 (5 bases). CDR1 and CDR2 (germline): MDHEN, SYDVKM. V was clipped by 6 bases and J by 6 bases, with 17 bases between them. The CDR3 runs to 14 residues. In DNA form, the CDR3 reads TGTGCCAGCAGCAGAAGAAAAGGGGTCGCTGAAGCTTTCTTT. Translated: CASSRRKGVAEAFF.

This clone was observed a few times. J is TRBJ2-7 and V is TRBV4-3; 7 positions agree with TRBD2. Germline CDR1 and CDR2: LGHNA and YSLEER. This CDR3 region has 15 residues. V lost 3 bases, J lost 2 bases, and 7 bases stayed unmatched. This chain's CDR3 is CASSQGLAGAYEQYF. As DNA, the CDR3 is TGCGCCAGCAGCCAGGGCTTGGCGGGGGCCTACGAGCAGTACTTC.

This clone was seen a handful of times. The rearrangement uses TRBV10-2 and TRBJ1-2; perhaps TRBD1 as D (5 bases). V gave up 6 bases and J gave up 4 bases, with 12 bases separating them. Germline-derived CDR1 and CDR2 are WSHSY and SAAADI. The CDR3 covers 13 residues. CDR3 loop: CASRDTGSYGYTF. DNA for the CDR3: TGCGCCAGCAGGGATACAGGATCCTATGGCTACACCTTC.

The rearrangement links TRBV5-4 to TRBJ2-6; D is uncertain. V gave up 0 bases and J gave up 0 bases, with 4 bases separating them. Germline V gene lookup returns CDR1 SGHNT and CDR2 YYREEE (reference sequence). This CDR3 contains 15 residues. The CDR3 region is CASSLGRSGANVLTF. The CDR3 DNA follows: TGTGCCAGCAGCTTGGGGCGCTCTGGGGCCAACGTCCTGACTTTC.

The chain employs TRBV30 and TRBJ1-1, with 7 nucleotides matching TRBD1. This CDR3 has 14 amino acids. V lost 0 bases and J lost 0; bases outside the gene matches: 1. CDR1 and CDR2 (germline): GTSNPN, SVGIG (reference sequence). The CDR3 is CAWSVGQMNTEAFF. As DNA, the CDR3 is TGTGCCTGGAGTGTGGGACAGATGAACACTGAAGCTTTCTTT.

The chain couples TRBV30 to TRBJ1-1, with TRBD1 as a possible D gene (5 bases). Germline V CDR1 and CDR2: GTSNPN, SVGIG (reference sequence). The CDR3 runs 13 residues. Trimming removed 0 bases from V and 1 base from J, with 6 bases in between. The CDR3 region is CAWSVQENTEAFF. DNA for the CDR3: TGTGCCTGGAGTGTACAGGAGAACACTGAAGCTTTCTTT.

V usage is TRBV12-5 and J usage is TRBJ2-3; 8 positions agree with TRBD2. Germline V gene lookup returns CDR1 LGHNT and CDR2 FRNRAP. The CDR3 extends over 15 amino acids. After removal of 5 bases from V and 2 bases from J, the junction contained 6 bases not matched to a gene. The CDR3 DNA sequence: TGTGCTAGTGGTCCGGAGCGGGGGCTCACAGATACGCAGTATTTT. It yields the protein CASGPERGLTDTQYF. Filled out from reference TRBV12-5 and TRBJ2-3, the complete variable domain reads DARVTQTPRHKVTEMGQEVTMRCQPILGHNTVFWYRQTMMQGLELLAYFRNRAPLDDSGMPKDRFSAEMPDATLATLKIQPSEPRDSAVYFCASGPERGLTDTQYFGPGTRLTVL.

The sample holds a few counts of this clone. The V and J genes are TRBV6-6 and TRBJ1-6; D uncertain. Germline values: CDR1 MNHNY, CDR2 SVGAGI (reference sequence). The ends were cut back, 0 bases at V and 8 bases at J, with 8 bases in the middle. The CDR3 consists of 14 residues. The CDR3 nucleotides read TGTGCCAGCAGTTACTCGATCGTCGATTCACCCCTCCACTTT. Amino acid sequence: CASSYSIVDSPLHF.

V and J are TRBV28 and TRBJ2-7; 8 nucleotides align to TRBD1. J lost 2 bases, V lost 6 bases, and 3 bases had no gene match. There are 13 residues in the CDR3. Germline-derived CDR1 and CDR2 are MDHEN and SYDVKM. Written as DNA, the CDR3 is TGTGCCAGCAGCCCAGGGGGCCCCTACGAGCAGTACTTC. This codes for CASSPGGPYEQYF.

There are a few counts of this clone. V usage is TRBV9 and J usage is TRBJ2-3; D gene ambiguous. Trimming cost V 0 bases and J 4 bases, with 6 bases left between them. In germline, CDR1 is SGDLS, CDR2 YYNGEE. This CDR3 spans 13 amino acids. The CDR3 DNA is TGTGCCAGCAGCGTAGGGGTCCCAGATACGCAGTATTTT. Encoded protein: CASSVGVPDTQYF.

The table lists this clone with a few counts. The rearrangement uses TRBV28 and TRBJ2-4, with D unresolved. The CDR3 consists of 15 residues. The germline gives CDR1 MDHEN, CDR2 SYDVKM. Trimming removed 1 base from V and 0 bases from J, with 7 bases in between. CDR3 protein: CASSLYGVAKNIQYF. The CDR3 bases are TGTGCCAGCAGTTTATATGGGGTAGCCAAAAACATTCAGTACTTC.

This clone was seen a handful of times. Other DNA sequences from this sample encode an identical CDR3 as well. V usage is TRBV28 and J usage is TRBJ2-3; D not resolved. CDR1 is MDHEN and CDR2 is SYDVKM in the germline V gene. The CDR3 spans 13 residues. V lost 5 bases, J lost 0 bases, and 6 bases lay in between. The CDR3 DNA sequence: TGTGCCAGCAGTCCACCGAGCACAGATACGCAGTATTTT. Amino acids: CASSPPSTDTQYF. The full variable domain, completed using reference TRBV28 and TRBJ2-3, is DVKVTQSSRYLVKRTGEKVFLECVQDMDHENMFWYRQDPGLGLRLIYFSYDVKMKEKGDIPEGYSVSREKKERFSLILESASTNQTSMYLCASSPPSTDTQYFGPGTRLTVL.

This clone was recorded only once. V gene TRBV2 combines with J gene TRBJ2-3, with 11 bases aligning to TRBD1. The CDR3 extends over 14 amino acids. The germline V gene encodes CDR1 SNHLY and CDR2 FYNNEI. Trimming at V came to 4 bases and at J to 5 bases, leaving 2 bases not matched to a gene. CDR3 nucleotide sequence: TGTGCCAGCAGTGGGACAGGGGGCTTAGATACGCAGTATTTT. It yields the protein CASSGTGGLDTQYF.

This chain uses TRBV4-2 with TRBJ2-3; D is perhaps TRBD1 or TRBD2 (5 bases each). The CDR3 covers 17 residues. Per germline, CDR1 LGHNA and CDR2 YNFKEQ. V lost 4 bases, J lost 4 bases, and 21 bases lay in between. This CDR3 reads CASSRTLSRRDPDTQYF. As DNA, the CDR3 is TGTGCCAGCAGCCGGACCTTATCTAGAAGGGACCCAGATACGCAGTATTTT.

The chain uses TRBV6-5 and TRBJ2-7; the match to TRBD2 covers 11 bases. With 7 bases clipped from V and 2 bases from J, the junction kept 1 base outside the gene matches. The CDR3 consists of 13 residues. Germline CDR1 MNHEY, CDR2 SVGAGI. In DNA, the CDR3 is TGTGCCAGCACGACTAGCGGGACCTACGAGCAGTACTTC. This codes for CASTTSGTYEQYF.

This clone showed up just a few times. The chain is built from TRBV30 and TRBJ2-2, with 10 bases aligning to TRBD2. CDR3 size: 15 residues. Germline trimming cut 0 bases from V and 7 bases from J; bases unmatched to any gene: 5. Per the germline V gene, CDR1 is GTSNPN and CDR2 is SVGIG (reference sequence). CDR3 coding DNA: TGTGCCTGGAGTGTACGGCCTAGCGGGAGCGGGGAGCTGTTTTTT. As protein: CAWSVRPSGSGELFF.

This clone has only a few counts. J is TRBJ2-1 and V is TRBV9; 7 bases align to TRBD2. This CDR3 is built from 16 residues. Trimming at V came to 2 bases and at J to 4 bases, leaving 9 bases not matched to a gene. Per the germline V gene, CDR1 is SGDLS and CDR2 is YYNGEE. The CDR3 nucleotides read TGTGCCAGCAGCGTCGTCGGGGCGGGAGCGTACAATGAGCAGTTCTTC. Translating gives CASSVVGAGAYNEQFF.

This chain uses TRBV5-1 with TRBJ2-7; either TRBD1 or TRBD2 may supply D (5 bases each). The germline CDR1 and CDR2 sequences are SGHRS and YFSETQ. Trimming removed 2 bases at V and 1 base at J, with 7 bases between. This CDR3 comprises 13 residues. CDR3 amino acids: CASSFRESYEQYF. The CDR3 nucleotides read TGCGCCAGCAGCTTCAGGGAGTCCTACGAGCAGTACTTC.

The rearrangement uses TRBV25-1 and TRBJ2-5; D tentatively fits TRBD1 or TRBD2 (5 bases each). V lost 6 bases and J lost 2, with 19 bases in between. Germline CDR1 reads MGHDK; CDR2 reads SYGVNS. The CDR3 runs to 16 residues. The DNA of the CDR3 is TGTGCCAGCAGACACCACGGGACGCCGGGACAAGAGACCCAGTACTTC. This encodes CASRHHGTPGQETQYF.

The chain couples TRBV29-1 to TRBJ2-1, with 11 bases matching TRBD1. This CDR3 contains 13 residues. Trimming took 7 bases from V and 8 from J; bases not matched to a gene: 7. The germline CDR1 and CDR2 sequences are SQVTM and ANQGSEA. CDR3 sequence reads: CSGGTGGSYEQFF. The CDR3 DNA is TGCAGCGGGGGGACAGGGGGAAGCTATGAGCAGTTCTTC.